This entry lists 8 T cell receptor beta chains sequenced from one sample in a study of T cells in localized non-small cell lung cancer. Profiling relied on immunoSEQ multiplex PCR, and the TCRdb table lists in-frame clones only, not all of them. The repertoire holds over 70,000 clones, around 85% seen once, with 21% in the top ten. Specimen: peripheral blood, collected before any cancer treatment. These receptors originate from a male donor at least 60 years old with stage III squamous cell lung carcinoma.

The chain links TRBV15 to TRBJ2-5, with D perhaps TRBD1 (6 bases). CDR1 is LNHNV, CDR2 YYDKDF, per germline (reference sequence). Trimming removed 1 base from V and 3 bases from J, with 15 bases in between. The CDR3 contains 16 residues. The CDR3 DNA reads as TGTGCCACCAGCAGAGGTACCCGTCAGGGGAAAGAGACCCAGTACTTC. Its protein is CATSRGTRQGKETQYF.

This clone was picked up a small number of times. V is TRBV11-2 and J is TRBJ2-1; 8 nucleotides line up with TRBD2. Germline assignment: CDR1 SGHAT and CDR2 FQNNGV. Trimming cost V 2 bases and J 0 bases; bases outside gene matches: 0. CDR3 size: 15 residues. CDR3 coding DNA: TGTGCCAGCAGCTTACTAGCGGGCTCCTACAATGAGCAGTTCTTC. It specifies CASSLLAGSYNEQFF.

The rearrangement joins TRBV2 to TRBJ1-2; D gene unclear. Germline CDR1 and CDR2: SNHLY and FYNNEI. Trimming stripped 1 base from V and 9 bases from J, with 6 bases between. This CDR3 comprises 11 residues. As DNA, the CDR3 is TGTGCCAGCAGTGAAGAAGCGAGCTACACCTTC. Its translation is CASSEEASYTF.

The chain has TRBV18 and TRBJ2-7, with 7 bases fitting TRBD1. The V gene's germline CDR1 is KGHSH and CDR2 LQKENI. CDR3 size: 13 residues. After removal of 3 bases from V and 5 bases from J, the junction contained 4 bases not matched to a gene. CDR3 nucleotide sequence: TGTGCCAGCTCACCGCGGACAGGCGACGAGCAGTACTTC. Amino acid sequence: CASSPRTGDEQYF.

J is TRBJ2-6 and V is TRBV6-4; the match to TRBD1 covers 7 bases. With V trimmed by 6 bases and J by 2 bases, 1 base remained unmatched. Germline CDR1 and CDR2: MRHNA and SNTAGT. CDR3 size: 14 residues. CDR3 bases: TGTGCCAGCAGCGGACAGGCTGGGGCCAACGTCCTGACTTTC. It is translated as CASSGQAGANVLTF.

This clone was counted a single time. This CDR3 is CASSRNLLGQSPLHF. The CDR3 region has the DNA TGCGCCAGCAGCCGCAATCTTCTCGGACAGTCACCCCTCCACTTT. This sequence joins TRBV4-3 and TRBJ1-6, with a tentative D call TRBD1 (6 bases). V dropped 4 bases and J dropped 10 bases, with 17 bases sitting between them. CDR3 size: 15 residues. Per the germline V gene, CDR1 is LGHNA and CDR2 is YSLEER.

The gene calls are TRBV19 and TRBJ1-5; a weak D match, TRBD1 (5 bases). The CDR3 loop spans 15 amino acids. The V end lost 7 bases, the J end lost 3 bases, and 16 bases lay between the germline ends. The V gene's germline CDR1 is LNHDA and CDR2 SQIVND (reference sequence). For the CDR3, the DNA is TGTGCCAGTAATTCGGGGACGGTTTACAATCAGCCCCAGCATTTT. Protein product: CASNSGTVYNQPQHF.

This chain links TRBV11-2 with TRBJ2-3, with unresolved D. Trimming cost V 1 base and J 0 bases, with 8 bases left between them. The CDR3 contains 15 residues. Germline V CDR1 and CDR2: SGHAT, FQNNGV. The CDR3 DNA sequence: TGTGCCAGCAGCTTAGGGCCAAAAAGCACAGATACGCAGTATTTT. Amino acid sequence: CASSLGPKSTDTQYF.